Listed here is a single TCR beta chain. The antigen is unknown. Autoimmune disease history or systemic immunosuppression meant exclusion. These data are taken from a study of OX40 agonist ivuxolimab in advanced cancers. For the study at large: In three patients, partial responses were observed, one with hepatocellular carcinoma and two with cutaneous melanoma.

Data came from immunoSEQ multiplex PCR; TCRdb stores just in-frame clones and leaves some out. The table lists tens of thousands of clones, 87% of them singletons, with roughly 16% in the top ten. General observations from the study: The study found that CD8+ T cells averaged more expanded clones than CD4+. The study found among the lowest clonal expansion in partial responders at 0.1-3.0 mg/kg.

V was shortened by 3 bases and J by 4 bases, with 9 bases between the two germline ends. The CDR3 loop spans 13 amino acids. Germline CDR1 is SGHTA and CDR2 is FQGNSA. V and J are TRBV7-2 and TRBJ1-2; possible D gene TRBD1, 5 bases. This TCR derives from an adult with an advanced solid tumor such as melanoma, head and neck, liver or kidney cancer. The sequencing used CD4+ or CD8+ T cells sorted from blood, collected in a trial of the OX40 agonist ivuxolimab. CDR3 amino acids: CASSLWGGYGYTF. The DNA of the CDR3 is TGTGCCAGCAGCTTGTGGGGGGGCTATGGCTACACCTTC.